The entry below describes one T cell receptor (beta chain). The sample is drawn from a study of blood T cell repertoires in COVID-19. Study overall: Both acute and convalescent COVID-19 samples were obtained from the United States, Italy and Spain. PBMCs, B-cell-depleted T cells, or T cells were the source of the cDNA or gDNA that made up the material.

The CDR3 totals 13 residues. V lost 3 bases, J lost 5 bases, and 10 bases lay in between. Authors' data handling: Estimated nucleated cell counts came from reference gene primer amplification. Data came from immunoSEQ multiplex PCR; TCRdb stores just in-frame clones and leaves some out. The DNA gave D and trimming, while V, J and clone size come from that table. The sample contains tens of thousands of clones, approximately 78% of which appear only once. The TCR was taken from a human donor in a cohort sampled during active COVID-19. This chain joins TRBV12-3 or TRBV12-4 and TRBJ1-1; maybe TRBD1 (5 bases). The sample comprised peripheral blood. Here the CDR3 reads CASSFGGRTEAFF. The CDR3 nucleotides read TGTGCCAGCAGTTTCGGGGGAAGGACTGAAGCTTTCTTT.